This T cell receptor beta chain was observed in a study of blood T cell repertoires in COVID-19. Study context: Both acute and convalescent COVID-19 samples were obtained from the United States, Italy and Spain.

The CDR3 sequence is 17 residues long. Germline V lookup: CDR1 SGDLS, CDR2 YYNGEE. V gave up 3 bases and J gave up 2 bases; unmatched junction bases: 9. Per the original data handling: Reference gene primer amplification yielded estimated nucleated cell counts. Clones were read by immunoSEQ multiplex PCR, and TCRdb kept only the in-frame ones, dropping some. V, J and clone size are taken as reported in that table, and D and trimming were inferred from the DNA itself. The data contain approximately 200,000 clones, around four fifths of them seen just once; the ten biggest clones take up about 5%. Sequenced: peripheral blood. The receptor was isolated from a woman in her twenties or thirties with acute or convalescent COVID-19. V and J are TRBV9 and TRBJ2-3, with 10 nucleotides matching TRBD2. CDR3 protein: CASSGGPSGGPTDTQYF. DNA for the CDR3: TGTGCCAGCAGCGGTGGGCCTAGCGGGGGACCCACAGATACGCAGTATTTT.